The clone carrying this T cell receptor (beta chain) was seen repeatedly, ten times or more. Germline V gene data show CDR1 as MNHEY and CDR2 as SVGAGI. The germline V and J ends were trimmed by 3 bases and 5 bases, with 10 bases remaining between them. CDR3 length: 13 residues. This entry is derived from a study of human T cells and chemical hapten exposure. This sample's time point: pre-sensitization, week 0. The treatment denotes: therapeutic diphenylcyclopropenone sensitization with weekly scalp DPC. Venepuncture was done earlier than the placement of each patch test. As processed by the authors: With a range of about 23,224 to 700,000, the median per sample was about 92,000 TCRs. Using its own MiXCR run on the RACE reads, TCRdb lists one record per CDR3 protein. The V and J calls and clone size come from TCRdb's table, not from the authors' own analysis. Of under 400,000 distinct CDR3 sequences detected, approximately 5.1% appear once; the ten largest clones hold just over 2.5%.

The sequencing here drew on whole blood, taken in connection with sensitization to the hapten diphenylcyclopropenone (DPC). The sequence derives from a woman aged 50 to 60 with alopecia areata. Some clones in this sample may be carry-over from other donors' samples. The gene calls are TRBV6-5 and TRBJ1-1, with D possibly TRBD1 on 5 matching bases. In DNA, the CDR3 is TGTGCCAGCAGTTATCAGGGTTCGACTGAAGCTTTCTTT. Amino acid sequence: CASSYQGSTEAFF.